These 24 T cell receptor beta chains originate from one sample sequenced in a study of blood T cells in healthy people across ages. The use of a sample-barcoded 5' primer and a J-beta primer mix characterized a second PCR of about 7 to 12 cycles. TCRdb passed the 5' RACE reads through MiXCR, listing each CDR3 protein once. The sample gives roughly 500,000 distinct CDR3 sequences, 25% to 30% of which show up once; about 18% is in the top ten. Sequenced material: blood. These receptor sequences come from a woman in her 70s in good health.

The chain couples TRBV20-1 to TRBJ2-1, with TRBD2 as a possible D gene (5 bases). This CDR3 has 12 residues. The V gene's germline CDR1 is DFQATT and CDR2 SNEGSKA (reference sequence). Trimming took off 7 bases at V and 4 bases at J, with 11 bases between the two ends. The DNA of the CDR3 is TGCAGTGTTTGGGGAGAATACAATGAGCAGTTCTTC. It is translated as CSVWGEYNEQFF.

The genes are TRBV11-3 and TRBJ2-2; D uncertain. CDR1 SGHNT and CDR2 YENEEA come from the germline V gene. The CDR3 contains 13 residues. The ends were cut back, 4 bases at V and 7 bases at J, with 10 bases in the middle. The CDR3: CASSWMLGGELFF. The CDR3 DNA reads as TGTGCCAGCAGCTGGATGTTGGGCGGGGAGCTGTTTTTT.

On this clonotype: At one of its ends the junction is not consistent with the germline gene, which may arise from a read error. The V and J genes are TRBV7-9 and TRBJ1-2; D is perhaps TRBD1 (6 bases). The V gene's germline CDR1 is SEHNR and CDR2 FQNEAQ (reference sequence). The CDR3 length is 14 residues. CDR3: CAGSLDQGIYGYTF. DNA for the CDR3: TGTGCCGGCAGCTTAGACCAGGGGATCTATGGCTACACCTTC.

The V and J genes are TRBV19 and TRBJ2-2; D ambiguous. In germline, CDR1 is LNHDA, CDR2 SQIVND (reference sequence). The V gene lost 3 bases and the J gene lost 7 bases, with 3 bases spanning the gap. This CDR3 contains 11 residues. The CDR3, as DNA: TGTGCCAGTAGTATCCTCGGGGAGCTGTTTTTT. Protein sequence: CASSILGELFF. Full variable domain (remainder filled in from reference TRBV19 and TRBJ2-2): DGGITQSPKYLFRKEGQNVTLSCEQNLNHDAMYWYRQDPGQGLRLIYYSQIVNDFQKGDIAEGYSVSREKKESFPLTVTSAQKNPTAFYLCASSILGELFFGEGSRLTVL.

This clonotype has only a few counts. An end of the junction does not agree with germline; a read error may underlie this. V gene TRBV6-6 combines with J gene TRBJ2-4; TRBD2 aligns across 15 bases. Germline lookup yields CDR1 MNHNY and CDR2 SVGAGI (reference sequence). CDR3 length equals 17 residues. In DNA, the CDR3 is TGTGCCAGCAATCTAGGACTAGCGGGGGGGGCCTCAGACATTCGGTACTTC. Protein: CASNLGLAGGASDIRYF.

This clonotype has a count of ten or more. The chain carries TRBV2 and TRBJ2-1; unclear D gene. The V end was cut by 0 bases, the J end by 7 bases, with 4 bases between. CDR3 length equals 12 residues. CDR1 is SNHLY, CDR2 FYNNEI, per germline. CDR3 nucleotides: TGTGCCAGCAGTGAAGCGCGGAATGAGCAGTTCTTC. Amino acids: CASSEARNEQFF.

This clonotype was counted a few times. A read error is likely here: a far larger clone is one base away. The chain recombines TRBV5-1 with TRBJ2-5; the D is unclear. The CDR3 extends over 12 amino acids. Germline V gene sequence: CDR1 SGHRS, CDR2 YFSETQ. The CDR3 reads CASSPPGEPQYF. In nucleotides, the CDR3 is TGCGCCAGCAGCCCCCCTGGAGAGCCCCAGTACTTC.

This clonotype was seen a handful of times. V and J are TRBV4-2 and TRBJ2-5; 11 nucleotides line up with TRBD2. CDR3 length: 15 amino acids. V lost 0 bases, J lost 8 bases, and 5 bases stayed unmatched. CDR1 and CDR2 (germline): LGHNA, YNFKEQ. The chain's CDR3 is CASSQDLAGGKTQYF. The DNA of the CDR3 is TGTGCCAGCAGCCAAGATCTAGCGGGGGGTAAAACCCAGTACTTC.

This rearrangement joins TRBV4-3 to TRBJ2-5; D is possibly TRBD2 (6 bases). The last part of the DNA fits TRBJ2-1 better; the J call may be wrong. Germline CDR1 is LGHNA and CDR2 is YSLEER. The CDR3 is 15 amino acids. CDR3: CASSQAPGLPNEQFF. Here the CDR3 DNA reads TGCGCCAGCAGCCAGGCGCCGGGACTCCCGAATGAGCAGTTCTTC.

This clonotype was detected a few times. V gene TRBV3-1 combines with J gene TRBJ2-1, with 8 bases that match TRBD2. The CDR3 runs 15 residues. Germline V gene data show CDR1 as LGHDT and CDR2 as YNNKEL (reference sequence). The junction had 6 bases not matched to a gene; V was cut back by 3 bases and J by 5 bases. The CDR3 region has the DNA TGTGCCAGCAGCCAGCACGGGGGGGCCCACAATGAGCAGTTCTTC. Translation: CASSQHGGAHNEQFF.

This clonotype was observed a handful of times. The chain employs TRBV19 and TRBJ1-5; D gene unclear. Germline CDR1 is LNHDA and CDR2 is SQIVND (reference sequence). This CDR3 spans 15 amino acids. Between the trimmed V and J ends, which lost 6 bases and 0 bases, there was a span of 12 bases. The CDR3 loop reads CASSRNTNSNQPQHF. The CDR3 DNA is TGTGCCAGTAGCCGGAATACTAATAGCAATCAGCCCCAGCATTTT.

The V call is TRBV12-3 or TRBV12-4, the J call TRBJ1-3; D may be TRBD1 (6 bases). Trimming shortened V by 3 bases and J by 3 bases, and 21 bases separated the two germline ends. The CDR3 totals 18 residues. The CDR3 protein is CASSLEQGRFAFGNTIYF. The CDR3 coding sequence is TGTGCCAGCAGTTTGGAGCAGGGGAGATTCGCGTTTGGAAACACCATATATTTT.

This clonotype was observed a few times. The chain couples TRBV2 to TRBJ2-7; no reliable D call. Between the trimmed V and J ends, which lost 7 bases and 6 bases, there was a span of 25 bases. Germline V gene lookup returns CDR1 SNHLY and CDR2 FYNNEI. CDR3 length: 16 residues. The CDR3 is CASNSPPYTPSGEQYF. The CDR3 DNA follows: TGTGCCAGCAATTCCCCACCGTATACTCCTTCGGGCGAGCAGTACTTC.

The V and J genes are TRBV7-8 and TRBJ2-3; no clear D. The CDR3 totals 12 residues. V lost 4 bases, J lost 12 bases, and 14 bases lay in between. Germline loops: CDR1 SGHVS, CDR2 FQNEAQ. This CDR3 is CASSWADLPQYF. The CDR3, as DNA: TGTGCCAGCAGCTGGGCTGACCTCCCCCAGTATTTT.

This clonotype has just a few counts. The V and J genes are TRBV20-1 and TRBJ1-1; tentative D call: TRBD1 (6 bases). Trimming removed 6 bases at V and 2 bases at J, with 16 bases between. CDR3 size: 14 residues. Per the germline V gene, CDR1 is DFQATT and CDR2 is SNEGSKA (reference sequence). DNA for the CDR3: TGCAGTGCCCCTCGGGGAGGGGGAAACACTGAAGCTTTCTTT. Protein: CSAPRGGGNTEAFF.

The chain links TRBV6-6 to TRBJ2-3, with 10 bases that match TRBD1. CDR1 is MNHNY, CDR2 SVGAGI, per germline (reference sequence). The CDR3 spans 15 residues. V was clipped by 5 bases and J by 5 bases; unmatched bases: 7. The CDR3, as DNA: TGTGCCAGCAGTGGACCCGGGACAGGGGAAGATACGCAGTATTTT. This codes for CASSGPGTGEDTQYF.

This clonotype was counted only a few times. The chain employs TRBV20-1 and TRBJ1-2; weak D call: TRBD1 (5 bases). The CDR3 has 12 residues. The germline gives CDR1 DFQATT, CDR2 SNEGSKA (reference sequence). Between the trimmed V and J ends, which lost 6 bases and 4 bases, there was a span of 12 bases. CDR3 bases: TGCAGTGCCAGAACGGGGGTCTATGGCTACACCTTC. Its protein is CSARTGVYGYTF.

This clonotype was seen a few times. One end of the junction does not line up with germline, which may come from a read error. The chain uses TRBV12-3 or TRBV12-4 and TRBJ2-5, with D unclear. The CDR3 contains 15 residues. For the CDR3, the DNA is TGTGCCAGCAGTTTACAGCTACTATCCCCAGAGACCCAATACTTC. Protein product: CASSLQLLSPETQYF.

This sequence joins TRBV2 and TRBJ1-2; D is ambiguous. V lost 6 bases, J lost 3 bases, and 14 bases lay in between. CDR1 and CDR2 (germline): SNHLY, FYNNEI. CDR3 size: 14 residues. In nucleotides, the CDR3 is TGTGCCAGCAGGCAGGAGACAACTGACTATGGCTACACCTTC. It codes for CASRQETTDYGYTF.

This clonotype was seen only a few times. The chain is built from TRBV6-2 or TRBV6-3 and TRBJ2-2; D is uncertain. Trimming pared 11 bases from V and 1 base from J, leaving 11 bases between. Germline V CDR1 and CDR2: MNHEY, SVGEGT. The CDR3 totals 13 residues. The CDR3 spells CAGGDGNTGELFF. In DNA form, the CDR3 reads TGTGCCGGCGGCGACGGGAACACCGGGGAGCTGTTTTTT.

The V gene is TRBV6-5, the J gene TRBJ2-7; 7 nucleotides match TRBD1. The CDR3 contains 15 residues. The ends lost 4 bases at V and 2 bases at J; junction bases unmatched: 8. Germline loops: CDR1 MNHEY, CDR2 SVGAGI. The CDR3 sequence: CASSFRDRRAYEQYF. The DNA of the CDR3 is TGTGCCAGCAGTTTCCGGGACAGACGAGCCTACGAGCAGTACTTC.

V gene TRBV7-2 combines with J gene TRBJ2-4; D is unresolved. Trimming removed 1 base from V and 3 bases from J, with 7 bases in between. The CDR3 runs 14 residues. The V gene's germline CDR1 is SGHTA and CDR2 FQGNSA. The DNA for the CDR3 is TGTGCCAGCAGCTTAGGGGTAGTCAAAAACATTCAGTACTTC. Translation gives CASSLGVVKNIQYF.

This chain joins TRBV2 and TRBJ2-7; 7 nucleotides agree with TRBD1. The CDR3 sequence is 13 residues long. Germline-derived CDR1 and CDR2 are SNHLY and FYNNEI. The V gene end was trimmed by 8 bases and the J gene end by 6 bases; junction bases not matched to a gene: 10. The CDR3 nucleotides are TGTGCCAGCGGTACCAGGACAGGCGGCGAGCAGTACTTC. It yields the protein CASGTRTGGEQYF.

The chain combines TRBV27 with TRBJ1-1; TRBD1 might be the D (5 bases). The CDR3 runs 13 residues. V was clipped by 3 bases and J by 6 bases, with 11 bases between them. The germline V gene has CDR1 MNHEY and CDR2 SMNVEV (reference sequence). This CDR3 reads CASSLPGGAEAFF. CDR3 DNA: TGTGCCAGCAGTTTGCCCGGGGGTGCTGAAGCTTTCTTT.